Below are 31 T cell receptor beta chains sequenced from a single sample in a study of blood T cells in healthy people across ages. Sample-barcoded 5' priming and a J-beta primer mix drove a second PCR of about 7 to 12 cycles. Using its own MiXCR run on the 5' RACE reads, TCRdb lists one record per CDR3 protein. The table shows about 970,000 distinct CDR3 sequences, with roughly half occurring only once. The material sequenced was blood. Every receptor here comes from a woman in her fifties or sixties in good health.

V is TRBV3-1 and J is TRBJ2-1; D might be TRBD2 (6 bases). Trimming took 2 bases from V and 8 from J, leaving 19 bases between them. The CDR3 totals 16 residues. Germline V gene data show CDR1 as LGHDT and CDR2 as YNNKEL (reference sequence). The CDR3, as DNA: TGTGCCAGCAGCCAACCCGGGACTCTAAAAGTCCATGAGCAGTTCTTC. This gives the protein CASSQPGTLKVHEQFF.

The DNA of the CDR3 is TGTGCCAGCAGTTTTAAACAGGGGGGGGTCGGGGAGCTGTTTTTT. Its translation is CASSFKQGGVGELFF. J is TRBJ2-2 and V is TRBV12-3 or TRBV12-4, with D perhaps matching TRBD1 (8 bases). The CDR3 totals 15 residues. Trimming took 3 bases from V and 7 from J, leaving 15 bases between them.

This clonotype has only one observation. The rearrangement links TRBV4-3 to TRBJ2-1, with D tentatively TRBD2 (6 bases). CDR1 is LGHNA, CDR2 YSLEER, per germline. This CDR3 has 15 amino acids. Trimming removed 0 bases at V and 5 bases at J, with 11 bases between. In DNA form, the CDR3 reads TGCGCCAGCAGCCAAGATTCGGGAGCCCACAATGAGCAGTTCTTC. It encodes CASSQDSGAHNEQFF.

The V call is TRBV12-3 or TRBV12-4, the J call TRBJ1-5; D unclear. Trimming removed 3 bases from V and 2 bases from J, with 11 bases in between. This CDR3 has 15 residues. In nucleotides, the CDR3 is TGTGCCAGCAGTTTCGCGTCCGGGCGCAATCAGCCCCAGCATTTT. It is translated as CASSFASGRNQPQHF.

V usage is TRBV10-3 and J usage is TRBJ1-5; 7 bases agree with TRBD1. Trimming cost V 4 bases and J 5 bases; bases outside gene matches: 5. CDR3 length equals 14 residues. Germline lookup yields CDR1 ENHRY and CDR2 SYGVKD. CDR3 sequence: CAISVIRGDQPQHF. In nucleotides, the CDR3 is TGTGCCATCAGTGTGATCAGGGGGGATCAGCCCCAGCATTTT.

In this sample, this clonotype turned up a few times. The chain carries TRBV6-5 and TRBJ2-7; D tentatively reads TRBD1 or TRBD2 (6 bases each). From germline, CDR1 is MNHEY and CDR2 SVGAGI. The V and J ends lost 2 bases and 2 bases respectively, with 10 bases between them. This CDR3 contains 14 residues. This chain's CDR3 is CASSYHREAYEQYF. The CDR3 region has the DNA TGTGCCAGCAGTTACCACAGGGAGGCCTACGAGCAGTACTTC.

The CDR3 DNA follows: TGTGCCAGCAGCGTAGAGAGAAGGAATGAGCAGTTCTTC. Amino acid sequence: CASSVERRNEQFF. The V gene is TRBV9, the J gene TRBJ2-1; no clear D. Germline CDR1 is SGDLS and CDR2 is YYNGEE. Trimming shortened V by 0 bases and J by 7 bases, and 8 bases separated the two germline ends. The CDR3 loop spans 13 amino acids.

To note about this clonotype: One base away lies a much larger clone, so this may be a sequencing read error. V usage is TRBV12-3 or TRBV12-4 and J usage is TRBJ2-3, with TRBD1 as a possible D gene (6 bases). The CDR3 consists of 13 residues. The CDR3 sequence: CASRNRAADAQYF. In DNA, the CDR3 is TGTGCCAGCAGGAACAGGGCTGCAGATGCGCAGTATTTT.

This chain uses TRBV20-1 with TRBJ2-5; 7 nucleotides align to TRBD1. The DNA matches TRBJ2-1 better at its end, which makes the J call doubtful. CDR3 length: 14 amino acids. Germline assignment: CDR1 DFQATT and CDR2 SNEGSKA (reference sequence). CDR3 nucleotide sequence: TGCAGTGCTCTTCCCGGAAACAGGGGAGAGACCCAGTTCTTC. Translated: CSALPGNRGETQFF.

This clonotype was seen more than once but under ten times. CDR3 in amino acids: CASSFMLAQTYNEQFF. As DNA, the CDR3 is TGTGCCAGCAGCTTTATGTTAGCGCAAACCTACAATGAGCAGTTCTTC. The chain has TRBV11-2 and TRBJ2-1; possible D gene TRBD2, 5 bases. The CDR3 contains 16 residues. Trimming removed 3 bases at V and 2 bases at J, with 14 bases between. Germline-derived CDR1 and CDR2 are SGHAT and FQNNGV.

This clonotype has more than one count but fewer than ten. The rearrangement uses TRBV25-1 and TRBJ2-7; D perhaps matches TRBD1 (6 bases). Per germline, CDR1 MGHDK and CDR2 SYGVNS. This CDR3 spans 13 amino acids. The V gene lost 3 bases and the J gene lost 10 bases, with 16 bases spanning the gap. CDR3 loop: CASSDRALGAQYF. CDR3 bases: TGTGCCAGCAGTGACAGGGCGCTGGGGGCCCAGTACTTC.

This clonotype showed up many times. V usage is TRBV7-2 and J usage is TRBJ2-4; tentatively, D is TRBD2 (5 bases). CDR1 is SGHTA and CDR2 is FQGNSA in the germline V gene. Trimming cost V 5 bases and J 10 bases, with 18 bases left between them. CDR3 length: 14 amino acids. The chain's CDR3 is CASSRGFGQRIQYF. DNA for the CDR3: TGTGCCAGCAGCCGAGGGTTTGGGCAGAGAATTCAGTACTTC.

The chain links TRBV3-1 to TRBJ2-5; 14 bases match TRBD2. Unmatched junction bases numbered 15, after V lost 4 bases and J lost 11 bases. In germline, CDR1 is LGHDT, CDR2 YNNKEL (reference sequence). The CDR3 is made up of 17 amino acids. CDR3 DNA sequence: TGTGCCAGCAGCCGGCATATAAAGGGACTAGCGGGAGATGAGCAGTACTTC. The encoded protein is CASSRHIKGLAGDEQYF.

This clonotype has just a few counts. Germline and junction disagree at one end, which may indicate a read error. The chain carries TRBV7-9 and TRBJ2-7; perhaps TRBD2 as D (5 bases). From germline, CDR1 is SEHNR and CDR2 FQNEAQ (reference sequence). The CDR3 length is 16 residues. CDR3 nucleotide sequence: TGTGCCAGCAGCATAGCCCCGGGGTCGGGCGTCTACGAGCAGTACTTC. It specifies CASSIAPGSGVYEQYF.

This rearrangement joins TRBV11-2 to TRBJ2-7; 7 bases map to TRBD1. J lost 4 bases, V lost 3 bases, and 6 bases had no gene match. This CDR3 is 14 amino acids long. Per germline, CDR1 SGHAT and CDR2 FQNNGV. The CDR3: CASSFRGQPYEQYF. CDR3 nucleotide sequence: TGTGCCAGCAGCTTTCGGGGACAGCCTTACGAGCAGTACTTC.

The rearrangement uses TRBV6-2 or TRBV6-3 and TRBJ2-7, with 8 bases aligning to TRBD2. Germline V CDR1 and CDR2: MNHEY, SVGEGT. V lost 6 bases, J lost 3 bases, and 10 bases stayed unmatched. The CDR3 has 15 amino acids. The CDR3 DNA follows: TGTGCCAGCAGGGATGCTAGCGGGCTGGGCTACGAGCAGTACTTC. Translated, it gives CASRDASGLGYEQYF.

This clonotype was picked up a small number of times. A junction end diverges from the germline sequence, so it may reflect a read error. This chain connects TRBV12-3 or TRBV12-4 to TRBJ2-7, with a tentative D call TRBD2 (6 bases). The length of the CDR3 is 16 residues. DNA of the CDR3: TGTGCCAGCAGTTCCGGGCTACTAGCAATCTCCCACGAGCAGTACTTC. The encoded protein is CASSSGLLAISHEQYF.

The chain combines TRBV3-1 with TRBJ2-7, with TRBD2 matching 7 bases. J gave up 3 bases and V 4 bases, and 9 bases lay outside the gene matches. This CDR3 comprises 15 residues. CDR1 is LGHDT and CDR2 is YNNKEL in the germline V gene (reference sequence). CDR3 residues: CASSPPAGEDYEQYF. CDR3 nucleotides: TGTGCCAGCAGCCCGCCCGCGGGAGAAGACTACGAGCAGTACTTC.

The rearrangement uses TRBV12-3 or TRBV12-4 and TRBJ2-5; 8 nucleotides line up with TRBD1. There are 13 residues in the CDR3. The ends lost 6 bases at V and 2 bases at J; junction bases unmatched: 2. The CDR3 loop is CASRQGGQETQYF. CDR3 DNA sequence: TGTGCCAGCAGACAGGGGGGACAAGAGACCCAGTACTTC.

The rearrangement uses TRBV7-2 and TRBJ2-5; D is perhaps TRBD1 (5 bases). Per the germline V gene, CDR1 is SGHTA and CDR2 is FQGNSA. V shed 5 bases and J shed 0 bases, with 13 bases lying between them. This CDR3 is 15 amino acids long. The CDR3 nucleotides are TGTGCCAGCAGCCTTACCAGGGTAAACCAAGAGACCCAGTACTTC. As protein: CASSLTRVNQETQYF.

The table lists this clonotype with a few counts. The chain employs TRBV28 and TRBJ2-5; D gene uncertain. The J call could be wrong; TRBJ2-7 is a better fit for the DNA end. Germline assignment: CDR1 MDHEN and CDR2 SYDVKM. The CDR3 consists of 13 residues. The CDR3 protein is CASSFRPGYEQYF. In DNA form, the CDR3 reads TGTGCCAGCAGTTTCAGGCCCGGGTACGAGCAGTACTTC.

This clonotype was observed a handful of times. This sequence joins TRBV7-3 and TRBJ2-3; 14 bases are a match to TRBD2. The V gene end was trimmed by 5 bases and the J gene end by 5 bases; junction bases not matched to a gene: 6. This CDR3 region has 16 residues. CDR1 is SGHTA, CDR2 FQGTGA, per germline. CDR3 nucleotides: TGTGCCAGCAGCCGCGGACTAGCGGGAGGTATAGATACGCAGTATTTT. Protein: CASSRGLAGGIDTQYF.

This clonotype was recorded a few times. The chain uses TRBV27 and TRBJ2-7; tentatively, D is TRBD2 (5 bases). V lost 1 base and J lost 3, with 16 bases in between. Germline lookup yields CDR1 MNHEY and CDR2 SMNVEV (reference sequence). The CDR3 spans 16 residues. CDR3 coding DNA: TGTGCCAGCAGTTTATTTCGTACGGGGAGCGGCTACGAGCAGTACTTC. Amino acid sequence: CASSLFRTGSGYEQYF.

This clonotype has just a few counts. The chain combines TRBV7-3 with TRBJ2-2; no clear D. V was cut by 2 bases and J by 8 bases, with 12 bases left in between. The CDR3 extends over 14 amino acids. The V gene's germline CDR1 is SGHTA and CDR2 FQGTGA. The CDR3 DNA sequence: TGTGCCAGCAGCTTAGTAGCTCTGTCGGGGGAGCTGTTTTTT. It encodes CASSLVALSGELFF.

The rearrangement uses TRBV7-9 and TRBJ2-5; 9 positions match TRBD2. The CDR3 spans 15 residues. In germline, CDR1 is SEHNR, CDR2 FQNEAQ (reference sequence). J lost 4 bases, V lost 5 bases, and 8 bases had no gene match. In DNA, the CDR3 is TGTGCCAGCAGCCTTTTCGGAGCGGGAGGAGAGACCCAGTACTTC. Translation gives CASSLFGAGGETQYF.

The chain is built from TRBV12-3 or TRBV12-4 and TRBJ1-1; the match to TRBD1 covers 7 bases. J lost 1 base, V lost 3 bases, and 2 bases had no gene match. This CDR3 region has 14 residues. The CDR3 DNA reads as TGTGCCAGCAGTTTGAGGGGGCGGAACACTGAAGCTTTCTTT. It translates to CASSLRGRNTEAFF.

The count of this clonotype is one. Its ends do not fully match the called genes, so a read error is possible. The CDR3 spells CAGSQRGRETQYF. The CDR3 bases are TGTGCCGGCAGCCAGAGAGGGAGAGAGACCCAGTACTTC. The rearrangement links TRBV4-2 to TRBJ2-5, with D tentatively TRBD2 (5 bases). The CDR3 is 13 residues long. The V gene's germline CDR1 is LGHNA and CDR2 YNFKEQ.

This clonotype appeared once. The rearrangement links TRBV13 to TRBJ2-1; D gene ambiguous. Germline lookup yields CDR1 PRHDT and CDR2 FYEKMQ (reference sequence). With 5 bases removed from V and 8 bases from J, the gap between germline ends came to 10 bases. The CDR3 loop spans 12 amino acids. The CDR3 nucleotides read TGTGCCAGCAGCCTTCGACAAGATGAGCAGTTCTTC. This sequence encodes CASSLRQDEQFF.

In DNA form, the CDR3 reads TGTGCCAGCCTACGGGAGGTCACAGATACGCAGTATTTT. Its protein is CASLREVTDTQYF. The genes are TRBV2 and TRBJ2-3; 7 bases agree with TRBD2. This CDR3 is 13 amino acids long. The ends lost 8 bases at V and 2 bases at J; junction bases unmatched: 4. The germline gives CDR1 SNHLY, CDR2 FYNNEI.

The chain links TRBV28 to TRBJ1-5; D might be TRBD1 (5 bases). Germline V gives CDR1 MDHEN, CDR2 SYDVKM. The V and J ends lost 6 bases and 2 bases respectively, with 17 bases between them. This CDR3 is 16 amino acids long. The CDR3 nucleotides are TGTGCCAGCAGCTCCCAAAAGGGGCAGGGCAATCAGCCCCAGCATTTT. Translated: CASSSQKGQGNQPQHF.

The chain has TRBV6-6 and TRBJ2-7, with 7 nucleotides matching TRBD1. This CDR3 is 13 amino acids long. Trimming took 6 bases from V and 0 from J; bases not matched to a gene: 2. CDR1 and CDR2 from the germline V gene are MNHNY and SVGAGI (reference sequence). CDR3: CASRTGSSYEQYF. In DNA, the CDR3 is TGTGCCAGCAGGACAGGGAGCTCCTACGAGCAGTACTTC.